This T cell receptor (beta chain) originates from a study of shared clonotypes between healthy human individuals. Study in general: A couple of female and three male donors aged 18 to 49 were enrolled.

Study-level points and caveats: Non-shared clonotypes were found to have lower generation probabilities than the clonotypes that were shared by all four of the sorted-subset donors. Memory subsets had estimated richness that was generally smaller than that of naive subsets.

Worth noting for this clone: No antigen is known for it.

The naive CD8 fraction comprised CD45RO-negative cells positively selected for CCR7 and excluded terminally differentiated effector memory CD45RA+ cells. Clones were read by immunoSEQ multiplex PCR, and TCRdb kept only the in-frame ones, dropping some. The sample carries over 2,000,000 clones, 93% recorded once. This TCR was recovered from a man aged 18 to 29 in good health. Some clones in this sample may be carry-over from other donors' samples. Specimen: naive CD8+ T cells from PBMCs.

CDR3 in amino acids: CASSHPTGSSYEQYF. CDR3 nucleotides: TGTGCCAGCAGTCACCCGACAGGGTCGTCCTACGAGCAGTACTTC. V and J are TRBV28 and TRBJ2-7; 7 positions agree with TRBD1. CDR1 and CDR2 from the germline V gene are MDHEN and SYDVKM. The J segment lost 1 base and the V segment lost 5 bases, leaving 8 bases of the junction unmatched. This CDR3 contains 15 residues.